This T cell receptor beta chain is from a study of blood T cell repertoires in COVID-19. About the study: COVID-19 samples, acute and convalescent, were from the United States, Italy and Spain.

The CDR3 is made up of 16 amino acids. With 1 base removed from V and 0 bases from J, the gap between germline ends came to 10 bases. From germline, CDR1 is SGHVS and CDR2 FQNEAQ. Original processing notes: Estimates of nucleated cell counts were drawn from the amplification of reference gene primers. Only in-frame clones appear in the TCRdb table, and some are missing; sequencing was by immunoSEQ multiplex PCR. V, J and clone size derive from that table, while D and trimming were established from the DNA sequence. Counted here are 75,000 to 100,000 clones, around nine tenths occurring once; the ten biggest clones make up approximately 4.4%.

V is TRBV7-8 and J is TRBJ1-3; perhaps TRBD1 as D (6 bases). The specimen sequenced was peripheral blood. The receptor was isolated from a woman older than 75 with acute or convalescent COVID-19. CDR3 region: CASSLEGGASGNTIYF. The CDR3 DNA reads as TGTGCCAGCAGCTTAGAAGGGGGAGCCTCTGGAAACACCATATATTTT.